Given below is one T cell receptor beta chain in context. As yet, its antigen is unknown. Germline lookup yields CDR1 SGHKS and CDR2 YYEKEE (reference sequence). The CDR3 is 15 amino acids. The V gene lost 4 bases and the J gene lost 4 bases, with 15 bases spanning the gap. A single record per CDR3 protein comes from TCRdb applying MiXCR to the reads. The sample carries 230,000 or so distinct CDR3 sequences, about 15% recorded once. This specimen comes from a study of T cell repertoires in cytomegalovirus infection. Study-wide results and limits: In two of eight donors, the top clonotype was HLA-C-restricted CMV-specific. Cumulative public TCR beta family frequency identified carriers of CMV plus the relevant HLA.

Sequenced material: CD8+ T cells from PBMCs. This clonotype was sampled from a human donor in good health (CMV status not recorded). Some clones in this sample may be carry-over from other donors' samples. This chain links TRBV5-5 with TRBJ2-1; D might be TRBD1 or TRBD2, each matching 6 bases. CDR3 nucleotide sequence: TGTGCCAGCAGCCCCCTGGGGGCGGGGTACAATGAGCAGTTCTTC. The encoded protein is CASSPLGAGYNEQFF.